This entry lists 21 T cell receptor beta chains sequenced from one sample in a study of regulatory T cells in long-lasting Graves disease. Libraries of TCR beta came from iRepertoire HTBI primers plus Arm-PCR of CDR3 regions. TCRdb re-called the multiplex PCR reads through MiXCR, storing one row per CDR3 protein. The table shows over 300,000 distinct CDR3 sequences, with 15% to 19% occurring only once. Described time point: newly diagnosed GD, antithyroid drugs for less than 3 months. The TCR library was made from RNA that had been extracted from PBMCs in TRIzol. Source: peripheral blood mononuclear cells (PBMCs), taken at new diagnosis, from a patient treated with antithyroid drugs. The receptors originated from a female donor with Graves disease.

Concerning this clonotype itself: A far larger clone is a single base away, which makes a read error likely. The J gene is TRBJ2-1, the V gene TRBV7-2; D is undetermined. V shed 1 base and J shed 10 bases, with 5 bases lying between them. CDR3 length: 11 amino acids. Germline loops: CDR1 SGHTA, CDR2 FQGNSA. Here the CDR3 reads CASSLVEEQFF. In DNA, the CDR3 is TGTGCCAGCAGCTTAGTCGAGGAGCAGTTCTTC.

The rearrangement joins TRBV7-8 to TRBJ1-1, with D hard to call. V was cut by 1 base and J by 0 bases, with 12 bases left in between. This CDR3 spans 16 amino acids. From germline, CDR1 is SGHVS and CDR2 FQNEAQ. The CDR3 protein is CASSLGLNLMNTEAFF. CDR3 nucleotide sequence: TGTGCCAGCAGCTTAGGACTGAACCTAATGAACACTGAAGCTTTCTTT.

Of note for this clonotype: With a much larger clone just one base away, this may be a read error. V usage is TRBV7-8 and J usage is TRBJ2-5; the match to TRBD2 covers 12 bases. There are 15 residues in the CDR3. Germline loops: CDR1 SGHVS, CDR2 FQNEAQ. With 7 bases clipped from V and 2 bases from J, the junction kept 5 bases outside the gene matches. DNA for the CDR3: TGTGCCAGCACGAGACTAGCGGGAGTACAAGAGACCCAGTACTTC. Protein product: CASTRLAGVQETQYF.

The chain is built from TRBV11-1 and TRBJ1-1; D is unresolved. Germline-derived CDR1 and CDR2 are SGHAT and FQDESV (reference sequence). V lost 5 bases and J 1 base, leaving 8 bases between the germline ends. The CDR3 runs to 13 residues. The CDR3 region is CASSKSENTEAFF. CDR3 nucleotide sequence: TGTGCCAGCAGCAAATCAGAGAACACTGAAGCTTTCTTT.

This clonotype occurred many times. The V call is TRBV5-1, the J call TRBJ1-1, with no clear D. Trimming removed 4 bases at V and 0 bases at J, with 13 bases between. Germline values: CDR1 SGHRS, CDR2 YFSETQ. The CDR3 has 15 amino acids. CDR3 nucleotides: TGCGCCAGCAGCAGCGGGGAAGGATTGAACACTGAAGCTTTCTTT. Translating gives CASSSGEGLNTEAFF.

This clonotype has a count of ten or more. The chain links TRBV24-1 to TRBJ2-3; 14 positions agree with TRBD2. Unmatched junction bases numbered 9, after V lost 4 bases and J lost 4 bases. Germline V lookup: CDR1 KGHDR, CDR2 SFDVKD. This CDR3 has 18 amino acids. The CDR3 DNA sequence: TGTGCCACCAGTGACACCGGGACTAGCGGGAGAATCGCAGATACGCAGTATTTT. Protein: CATSDTGTSGRIADTQYF.

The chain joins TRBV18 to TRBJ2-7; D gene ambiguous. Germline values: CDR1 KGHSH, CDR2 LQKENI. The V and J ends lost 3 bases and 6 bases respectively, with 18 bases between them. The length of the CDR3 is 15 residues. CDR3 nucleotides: TGTGCCAGCTCACCGTCTACAGACATCAGGTCCGAGCAGTACTTC. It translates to CASSPSTDIRSEQYF. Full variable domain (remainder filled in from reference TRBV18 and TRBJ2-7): NAGVMQNPRHLVRRRGQEARLRCSPMKGHSHVYWYRQLPEEGLKFMVYLQKENIIDESGMPKERFSAEFPKEGPSILRIQQVVRGDSAAYFCASSPSTDIRSEQYFGPGTRLTVT.

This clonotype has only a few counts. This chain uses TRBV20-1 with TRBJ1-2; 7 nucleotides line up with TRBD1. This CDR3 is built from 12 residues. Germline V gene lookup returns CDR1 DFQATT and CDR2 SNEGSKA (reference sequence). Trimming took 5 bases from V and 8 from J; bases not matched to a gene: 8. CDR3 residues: CSAADRAYGYTF. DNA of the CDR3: TGCAGTGCTGCCGACAGGGCTTACGGCTACACCTTC.

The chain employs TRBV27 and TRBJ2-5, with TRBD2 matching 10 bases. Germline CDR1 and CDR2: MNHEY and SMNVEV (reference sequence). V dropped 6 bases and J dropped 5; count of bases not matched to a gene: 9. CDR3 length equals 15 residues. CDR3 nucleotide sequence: TGTGCCAGCAGGCTAGCGGGAGTGCTCGACGAGACCCAGTACTTC. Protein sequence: CASRLAGVLDETQYF.

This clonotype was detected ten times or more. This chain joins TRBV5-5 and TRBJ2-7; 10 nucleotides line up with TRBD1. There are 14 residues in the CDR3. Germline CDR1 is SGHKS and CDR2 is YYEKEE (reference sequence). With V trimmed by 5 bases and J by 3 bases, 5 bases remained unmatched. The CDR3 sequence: CASSVTGGFYEQYF. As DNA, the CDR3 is TGTGCCAGCAGTGTGACAGGGGGCTTCTACGAGCAGTACTTC. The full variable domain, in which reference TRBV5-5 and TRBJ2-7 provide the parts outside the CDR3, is DAGVTQSPTHLIKTRGQQVTLRCSPISGHKSVSWYQQVLGQGPQFIFQYYEKEERGRGNFPDRFSARQFPNYSSELNVNALLLGDSALYLCASSVTGGFYEQYFGPGTRLTVT.

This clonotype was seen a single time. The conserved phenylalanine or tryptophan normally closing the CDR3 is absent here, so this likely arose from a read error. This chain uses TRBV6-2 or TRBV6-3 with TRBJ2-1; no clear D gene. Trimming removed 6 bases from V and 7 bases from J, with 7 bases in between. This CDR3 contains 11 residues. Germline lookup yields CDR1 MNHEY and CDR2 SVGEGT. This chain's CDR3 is CASRRNNEQFL. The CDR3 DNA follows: TGTGCCAGCAGACGGAATAATGAGCAGTTCCTC.

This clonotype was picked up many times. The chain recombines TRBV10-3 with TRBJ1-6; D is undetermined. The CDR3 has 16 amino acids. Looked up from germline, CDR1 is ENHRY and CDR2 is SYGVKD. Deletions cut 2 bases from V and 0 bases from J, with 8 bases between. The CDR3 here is CAISERVSSYNSPLHF. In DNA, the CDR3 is TGTGCCATCAGTGAGCGGGTTAGCTCCTATAATTCACCCCTCCACTTT.

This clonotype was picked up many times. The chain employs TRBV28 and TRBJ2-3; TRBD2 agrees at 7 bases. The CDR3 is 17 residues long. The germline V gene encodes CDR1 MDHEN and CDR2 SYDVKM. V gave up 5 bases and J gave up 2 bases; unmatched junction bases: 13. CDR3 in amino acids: CASSLRDYQTLTDTQYF. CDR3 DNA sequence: TGTGCCAGCAGTCTCCGGGACTACCAAACCCTCACAGATACGCAGTATTTT.

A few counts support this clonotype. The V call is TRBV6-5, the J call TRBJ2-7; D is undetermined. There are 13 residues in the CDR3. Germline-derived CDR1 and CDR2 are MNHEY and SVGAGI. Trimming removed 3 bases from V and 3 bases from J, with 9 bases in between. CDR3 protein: CASSYSSIYEQYF. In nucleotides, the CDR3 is TGTGCCAGCAGTTATTCTAGTATCTACGAGCAGTACTTC.

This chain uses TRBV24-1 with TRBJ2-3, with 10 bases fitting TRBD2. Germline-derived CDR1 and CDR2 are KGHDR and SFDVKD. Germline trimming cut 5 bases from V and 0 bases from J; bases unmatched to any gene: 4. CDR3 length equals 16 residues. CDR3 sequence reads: CATSATTSGSTDTQYF. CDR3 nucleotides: TGTGCCACCAGTGCCACGACTAGCGGGAGCACAGATACGCAGTATTTT.

The CDR3 DNA reads as TGTGCCAGCAGCGTCGACCACCGGGACAGGGAGCAGTATTTT. This sequence encodes CASSVDHRDREQYF. The chain combines TRBV9 with TRBJ2-3; 9 bases fit TRBD1. The CDR3 has 14 residues. Germline loops: CDR1 SGDLS, CDR2 YYNGEE. V was clipped by 2 bases and J by 11 bases; unmatched bases: 9.

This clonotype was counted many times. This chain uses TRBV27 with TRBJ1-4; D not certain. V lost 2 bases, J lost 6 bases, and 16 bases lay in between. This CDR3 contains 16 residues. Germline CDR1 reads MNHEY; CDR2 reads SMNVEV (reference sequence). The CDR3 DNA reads TGTGCCAGCAGTTTAGAAGCCCGTCGCCAGCATGAAAAACTGTTTTTT. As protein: CASSLEARRQHEKLFF. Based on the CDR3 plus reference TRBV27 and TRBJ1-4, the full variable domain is EAQVTQNPRYLITVTGKKLTVTCSQNMNHEYMSWYRQDPGLGLRQIYYSMNVEVTDKGDVPEGYKVSRKEKRNFPLILESPSPNQTSLYFCASSLEARRQHEKLFFGSGTQLSVL.

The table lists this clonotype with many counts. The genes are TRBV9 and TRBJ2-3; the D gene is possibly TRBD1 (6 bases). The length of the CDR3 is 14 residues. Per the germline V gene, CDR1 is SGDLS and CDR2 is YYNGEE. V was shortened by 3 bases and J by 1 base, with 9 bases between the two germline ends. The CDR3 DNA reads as TGTGCCAGCAGCGCCAACAGGGGCACAGATACGCAGTATTTT. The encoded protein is CASSANRGTDTQYF.

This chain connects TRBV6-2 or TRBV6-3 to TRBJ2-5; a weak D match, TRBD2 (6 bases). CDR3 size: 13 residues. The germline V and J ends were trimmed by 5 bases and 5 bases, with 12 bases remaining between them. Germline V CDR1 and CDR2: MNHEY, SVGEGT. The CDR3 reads CASSPRDWETQYF. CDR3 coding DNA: TGTGCCAGCAGTCCCAGGGACTGGGAGACCCAGTACTTC.

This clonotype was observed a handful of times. CDR3 in amino acids: CASSLTVGYEQYF. CDR3 nucleotides: TGTGCCAGCAGCTTGACAGTCGGCTACGAGCAGTACTTC. The V gene is TRBV7-9, the J gene TRBJ2-7; TRBD1 might be the D (5 bases). Germline-derived CDR1 and CDR2 are SEHNR and FQNEAQ (reference sequence). V lost 3 bases, J lost 3 bases, and 9 bases lay in between. The CDR3 spans 13 residues.

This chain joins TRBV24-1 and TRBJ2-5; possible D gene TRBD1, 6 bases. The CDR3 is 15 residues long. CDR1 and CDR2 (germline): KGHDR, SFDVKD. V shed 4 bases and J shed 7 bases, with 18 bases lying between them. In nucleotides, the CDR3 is TGTGCCACCAGTGAGACCGGGACAACCCAAAGGACCCAGTACTTC. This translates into CATSETGTTQRTQYF.